The present TCR beta chain was sequenced within a study of blood T cell repertoires in COVID-19. This clone appeared many times. The table came from immunoSEQ multiplex PCR; TCRdb's copy has only in-frame clones and leaves some out. Seen here are about 230,000 clones, roughly 80% observed once, and the top ten hold 2.6%. The clonotype comes from a woman in her 70s with active or convalescent COVID-19. Sequencing input: peripheral blood.

The CDR3 DNA follows: TGTGCCAGCAGTATAGCGAGCTCGTCGGATACGCAGTATTTT. Encoded protein: CASSIASSSDTQYF. The chain uses TRBV27 and TRBJ2-3, with a weak D call TRBD2 (5 bases). The germline V gene has CDR1 MNHEY and CDR2 SMNVEV (reference sequence). V lost 5 bases, J lost 6 bases, and 15 bases lay in between. The CDR3 has 14 amino acids.